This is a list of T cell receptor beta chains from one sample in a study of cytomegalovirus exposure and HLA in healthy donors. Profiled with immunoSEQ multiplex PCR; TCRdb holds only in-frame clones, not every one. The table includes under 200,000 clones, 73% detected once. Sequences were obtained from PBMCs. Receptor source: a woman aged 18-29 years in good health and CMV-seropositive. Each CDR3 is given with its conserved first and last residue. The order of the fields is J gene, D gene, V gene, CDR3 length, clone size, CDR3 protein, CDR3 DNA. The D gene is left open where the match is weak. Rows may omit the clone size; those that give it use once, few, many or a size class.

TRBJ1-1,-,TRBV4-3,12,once,CASSVAGTEAFF,TGCGCCAGCAGCGTGGCGGGCACTGAAGCTTTCTTT
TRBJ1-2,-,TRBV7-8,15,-,CASSSISQTNYGYTF,TGTGCCAGCAGCTCGATTTCACAGACTAACTATGGCTACACCTTC
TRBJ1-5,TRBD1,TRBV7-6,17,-,CASSLVPRDRSNQPQHF,TGTGCCAGCAGCTTAGTCCCCCGGGACAGAAGCAATCAGCCCCAGCATTTT
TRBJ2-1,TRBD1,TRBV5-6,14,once,CASSPTGGKGEQFF,TGTGCCAGCAGCCCGACAGGGGGGAAGGGTGAGCAGTTCTTC
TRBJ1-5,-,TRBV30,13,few,CAWSRQENQPQHF,TGTGCCTGGAGTAGACAGGAGAATCAGCCCCAGCATTTT
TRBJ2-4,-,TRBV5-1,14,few,CASSLAPGVDIQYF,TGCGCCAGCAGCTTGGCCCCGGGGGTAGACATTCAGTACTTC
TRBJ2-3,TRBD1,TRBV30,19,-,CAWSSGQFFLPSSTDTQYF,TGTGCCTGGAGTTCGGGACAGTTCTTTTTACCGTCTAGCACAGATACGCAGTATTTT
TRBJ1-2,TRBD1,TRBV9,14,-,CASSYLTGGLGYTF,TGTGCCAGCAGCTATCTAACAGGGGGCCTTGGCTACACCTTC
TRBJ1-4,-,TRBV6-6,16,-,CASSQTGPELNEKLFF,TGTGCCAGCAGCCAAACAGGGCCGGAGCTTAATGAAAAACTGTTTTTT
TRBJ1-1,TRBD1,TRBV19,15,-,CASSIGTGGGTEAFF,TGTGCCAGTAGTATAGGGACAGGAGGCGGAACTGAAGCTTTCTTT
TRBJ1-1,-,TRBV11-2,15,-,CASSTGGPMNTEAFF,TGTGCCAGCAGCACCGGGGGGCCCATGAACACTGAAGCTTTCTTT
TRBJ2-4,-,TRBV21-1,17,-,CASSKAHPNKDKNVQYF,TGTGCCAGCAGCAAAGCGCACCCGAATAAGGACAAAAACGTTCAGTACTTC
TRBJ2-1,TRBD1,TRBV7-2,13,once,CASTGDRANEQFF,TGTGCCAGCACCGGTGACAGGGCCAATGAGCAGTTCTTC
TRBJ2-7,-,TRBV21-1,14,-,CASSEDGQAYEQYF,TGTGCCAGCAGCGAAGACGGTCAGGCCTACGAGCAGTACTTC
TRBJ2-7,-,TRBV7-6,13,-,CASSLAGGDEQYF,TGTGCCAGCAGCTTAGCGGGAGGCGACGAGCAGTACTTC
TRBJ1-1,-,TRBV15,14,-,CATSRDIAGTEAFF,TGTGCCACCAGCAGAGACATAGCGGGCACTGAAGCTTTCTTT
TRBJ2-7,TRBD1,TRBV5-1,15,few,CASSRTGTETDEQYF,TGCGCCAGCAGCCGTACAGGGACAGAAACGGACGAGCAGTACTTC
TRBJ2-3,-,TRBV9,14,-,CASSVGTDTDTQYF,TGTGCCAGCAGCGTAGGCACTGACACAGATACGCAGTATTTT
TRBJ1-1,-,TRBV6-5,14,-,CASRNTLMNTEAFF,TGTGCCAGTAGAAATACCCTCATGAACACTGAAGCTTTCTTT
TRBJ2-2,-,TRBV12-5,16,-,CASLTSREGNTGELFF,TGTGCTAGTTTGACTAGTCGTGAGGGGAACACCGGGGAGCTGTTTTTT
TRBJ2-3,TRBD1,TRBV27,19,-,CASSLFGTGVVGFTDTQYF,TGTGCCAGCAGTTTATTCGGGACAGGGGTAGTAGGTTTCACAGATACGCAGTATTTT
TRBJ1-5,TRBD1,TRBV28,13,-,CAGQGVSGQPQHF,TGTGCAGGACAGGGTGTCTCGGGACAGCCCCAGCATTTT
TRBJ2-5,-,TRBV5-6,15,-,CASSLRSGSGETQYF,TGTGCCAGCAGCTTGCGTAGCGGCTCGGGAGAGACCCAGTACTTC
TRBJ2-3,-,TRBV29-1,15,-,CSVEGWDKFTDTQYF,TGCAGCGTTGAAGGTTGGGACAAGTTCACAGATACGCAGTATTTT
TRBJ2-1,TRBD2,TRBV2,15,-,CASRRLAGASNEQFF,TGTGCCAGCAGGCGGCTAGCGGGGGCATCCAATGAGCAGTTCTTC
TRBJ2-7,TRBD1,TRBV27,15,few,CASKPGQGVDYEQYF,TGTGCCAGCAAACCGGGACAGGGGGTGGATTACGAGCAGTACTTC
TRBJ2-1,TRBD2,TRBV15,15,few,CATSRDGRLAGEQFF,TGTGCCACCAGCAGAGATGGGAGACTAGCGGGTGAGCAGTTCTTC
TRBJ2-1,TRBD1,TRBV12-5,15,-,CASGLARDRNNEQFF,TGTGCTAGTGGTTTGGCCCGGGACAGGAACAATGAGCAGTTCTTC
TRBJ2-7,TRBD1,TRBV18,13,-,CASSVSGGYEQYF,TGTGCCAGCTCAGTGTCAGGGGGCTACGAGCAGTACTTC
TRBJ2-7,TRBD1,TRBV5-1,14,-,CASSLPGGSYEQYF,TGCGCCAGCAGCTTGCCAGGGGGCTCGTACGAGCAGTACTTC
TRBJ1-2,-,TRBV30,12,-,CAWSEDSYGYTF,TGTGCCTGGAGTGAGGACAGCTATGGCTACACCTTC
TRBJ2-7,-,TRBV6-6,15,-,CASSPAGDLSYEQYF,TGTGCCAGCAGTCCCGCCGGGGATTTGTCCTACGAGCAGTACTTC
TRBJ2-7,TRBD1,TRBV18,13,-,CASSSTGIREQYF,TGTGCCAGCTCATCGACAGGGATCCGCGAGCAGTACTTC
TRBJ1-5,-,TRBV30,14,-,CAWSRQASNQPQHF,TGTGCCTGGAGTAGGCAGGCGAGCAATCAGCCCCAGCATTTT
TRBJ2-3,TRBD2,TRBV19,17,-,CASSILSGGGGADTQYF,TGTGCCAGTAGTATACTTAGCGGGGGGGGAGGCGCAGATACGCAGTATTTT
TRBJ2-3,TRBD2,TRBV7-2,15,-,CASSSISGGTDTQYF,TGTGCCAGCAGCTCGATTAGCGGGGGCACAGATACGCAGTATTTT
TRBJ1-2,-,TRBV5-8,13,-,CASRRQGPKGYTF,TGTGCCAGCAGACGGCAGGGTCCAAAGGGCTACACCTTC
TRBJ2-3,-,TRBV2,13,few,CASSEARMDTQYF,TGTGCCAGCAGTGAAGCGCGAATGGATACGCAGTATTTT
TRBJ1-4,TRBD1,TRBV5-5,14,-,CASSQDRGGEKLFF,TGTGCCAGCAGTCAGGACAGGGGCGGGGAAAAACTGTTTTTT
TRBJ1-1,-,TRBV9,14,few,CASSVGQENTEAFF,TGTGCCAGCAGCGTCGGTCAGGAGAACACTGAAGCTTTCTTT
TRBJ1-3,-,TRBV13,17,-,CASSLVRGAGSGNTIYF,TGTGCCAGCAGCTTAGTCCGGGGGGCAGGATCTGGAAACACCATATATTTT
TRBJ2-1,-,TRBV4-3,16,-,CASSQGAGADYNEQFF,TGCGCCAGCAGCCAGGGCGCGGGGGCCGACTACAATGAGCAGTTCTTC
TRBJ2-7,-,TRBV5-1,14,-,CASSFGTSADGQYF,TGCGCCAGCAGCTTTGGGACTTCGGCCGACGGGCAGTACTTC
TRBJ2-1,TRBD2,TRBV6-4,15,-,CASRPAGGLDNEQFF,TGTGCCAGCAGACCAGCGGGGGGGCTTGACAATGAGCAGTTCTTC
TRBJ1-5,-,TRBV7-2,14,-,CASSLVYSNQPQHF,TGTGCCAGCAGCTTAGTGTATAGCAATCAGCCCCAGCATTTT
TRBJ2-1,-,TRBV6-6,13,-,CASTGGSVYEQFF,TGTGCCAGCACGGGGGGCTCAGTCTATGAGCAGTTCTTC
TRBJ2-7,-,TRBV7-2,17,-,CASSLVTGGPASYEQYF,TGTGCCAGCAGCTTAGTAACCGGGGGGCCTGCCTCCTACGAGCAGTACTTC
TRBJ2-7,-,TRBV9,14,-,CASSSGQKSYEQYF,TGTGCCAGCAGCTCCGGACAGAAAAGCTACGAGCAGTACTTC
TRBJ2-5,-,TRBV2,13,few,CASSLENQETQYF,TGTGCCAGCAGTTTGGAGAACCAAGAGACCCAGTACTTC
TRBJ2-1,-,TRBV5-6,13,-,CASSTTTSLGQFF,TGTGCCAGCAGCACCACCACTAGTCTGGGGCAGTTCTTC
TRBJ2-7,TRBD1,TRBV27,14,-,CASSPGTGLYEQYF,TGTGCCAGCAGCCCAGGGACAGGCCTTTACGAGCAGTACTTC
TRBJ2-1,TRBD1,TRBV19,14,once,CASSNGQGVNEQFF,TGTGCCAGTAGTAATGGACAGGGCGTCAATGAGCAGTTCTTC
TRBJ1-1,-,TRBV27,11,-,CATFGLTEAFF,TGTGCCACCTTTGGGCTGACTGAAGCTTTCTTT
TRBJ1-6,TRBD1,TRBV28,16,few,CASKKQGARFNSPLHF,TGTGCCAGCAAAAAGCAGGGGGCACGTTTTAATTCACCCCTCCACTTT